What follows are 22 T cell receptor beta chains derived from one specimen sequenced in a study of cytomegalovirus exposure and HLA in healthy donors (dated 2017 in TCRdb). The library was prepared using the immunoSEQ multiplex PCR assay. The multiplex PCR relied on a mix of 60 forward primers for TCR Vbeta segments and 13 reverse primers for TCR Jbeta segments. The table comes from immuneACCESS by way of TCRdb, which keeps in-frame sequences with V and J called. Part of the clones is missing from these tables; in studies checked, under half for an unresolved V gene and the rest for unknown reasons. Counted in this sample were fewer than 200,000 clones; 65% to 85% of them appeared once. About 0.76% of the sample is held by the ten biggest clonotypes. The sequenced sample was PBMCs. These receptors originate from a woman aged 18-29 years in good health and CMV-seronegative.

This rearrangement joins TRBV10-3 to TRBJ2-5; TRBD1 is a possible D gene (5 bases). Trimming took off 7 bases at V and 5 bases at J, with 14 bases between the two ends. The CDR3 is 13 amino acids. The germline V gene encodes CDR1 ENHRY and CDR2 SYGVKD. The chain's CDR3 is CAITAGFGETQYF. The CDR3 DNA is TGTGCCATCACGGCAGGGTTTGGGGAGACCCAGTACTTC.

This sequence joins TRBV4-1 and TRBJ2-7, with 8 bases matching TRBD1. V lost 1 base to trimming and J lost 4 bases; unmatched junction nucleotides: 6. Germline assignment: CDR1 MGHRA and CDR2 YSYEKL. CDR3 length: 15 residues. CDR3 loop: CASSQAGGRIYEQYF. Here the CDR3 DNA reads TGCGCCAGCAGCCAAGCAGGGGGCCGGATATACGAGCAGTACTTC.

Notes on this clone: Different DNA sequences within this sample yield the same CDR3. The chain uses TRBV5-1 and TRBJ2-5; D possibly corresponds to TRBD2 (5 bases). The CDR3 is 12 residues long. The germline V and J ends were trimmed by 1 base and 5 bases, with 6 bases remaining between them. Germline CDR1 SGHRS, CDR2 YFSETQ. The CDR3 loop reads CASSLRGETQYF. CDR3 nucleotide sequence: TGCGCCAGCAGCTTGAGAGGGGAGACCCAGTACTTC.

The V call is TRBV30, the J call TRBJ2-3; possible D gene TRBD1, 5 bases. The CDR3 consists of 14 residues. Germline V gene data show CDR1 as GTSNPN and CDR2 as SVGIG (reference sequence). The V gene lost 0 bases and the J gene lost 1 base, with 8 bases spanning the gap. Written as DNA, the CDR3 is TGTGCCTGGAGTGTCCCAGGGCGCACAGATACGCAGTATTTT. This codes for CAWSVPGRTDTQYF.

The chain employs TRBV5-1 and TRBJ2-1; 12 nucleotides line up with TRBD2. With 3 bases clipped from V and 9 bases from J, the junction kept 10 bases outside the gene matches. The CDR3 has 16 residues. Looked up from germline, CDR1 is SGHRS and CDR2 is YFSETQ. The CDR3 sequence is CASSWGLAGGEGEQFF. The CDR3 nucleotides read TGCGCCAGCAGCTGGGGCCTAGCGGGAGGGGAGGGTGAGCAGTTCTTC.

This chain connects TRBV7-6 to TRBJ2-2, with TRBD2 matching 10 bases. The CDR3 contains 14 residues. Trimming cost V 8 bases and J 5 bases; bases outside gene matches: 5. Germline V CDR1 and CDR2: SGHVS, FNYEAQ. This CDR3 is CASQLAGKTGELFF. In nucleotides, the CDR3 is TGTGCCAGCCAACTAGCGGGAAAGACCGGGGAGCTGTTTTTT.

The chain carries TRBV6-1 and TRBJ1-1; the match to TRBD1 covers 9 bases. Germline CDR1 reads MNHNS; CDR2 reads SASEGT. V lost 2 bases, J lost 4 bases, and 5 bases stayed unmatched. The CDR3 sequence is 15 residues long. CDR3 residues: CASSELDRGRTEAFF. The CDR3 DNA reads TGTGCCAGCAGTGAACTGGACAGGGGACGCACTGAAGCTTTCTTT.

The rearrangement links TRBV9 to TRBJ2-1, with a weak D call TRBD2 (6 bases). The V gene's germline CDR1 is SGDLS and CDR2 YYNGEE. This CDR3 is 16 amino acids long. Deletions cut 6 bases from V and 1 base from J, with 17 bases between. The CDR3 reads CASTAGSGSSYNEQFF. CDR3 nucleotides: TGTGCCAGCACCGCGGGGAGCGGCAGTTCCTACAATGAGCAGTTCTTC.

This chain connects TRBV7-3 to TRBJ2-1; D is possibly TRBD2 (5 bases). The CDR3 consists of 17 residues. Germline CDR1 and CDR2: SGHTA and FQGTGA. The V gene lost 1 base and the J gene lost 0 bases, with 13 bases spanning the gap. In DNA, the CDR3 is TGTGCCAGCAGCTTAATACACCTTGGGAGCTCCTACAATGAGCAGTTCTTC. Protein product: CASSLIHLGSSYNEQFF.

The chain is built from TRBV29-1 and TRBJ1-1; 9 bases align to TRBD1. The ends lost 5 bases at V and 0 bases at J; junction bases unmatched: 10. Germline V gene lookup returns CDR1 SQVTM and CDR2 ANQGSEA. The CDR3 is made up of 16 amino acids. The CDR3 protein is CSVLTGGYDLNTEAFF. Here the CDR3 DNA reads TGCAGCGTTCTGACAGGGGGTTACGATTTGAACACTGAAGCTTTCTTT.

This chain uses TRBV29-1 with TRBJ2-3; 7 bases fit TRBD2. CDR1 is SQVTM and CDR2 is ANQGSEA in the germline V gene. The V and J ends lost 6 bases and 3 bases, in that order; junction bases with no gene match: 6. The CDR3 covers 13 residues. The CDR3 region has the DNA TGCAGCGTGGGGGGGGAGGGTACAGATACGCAGTATTTT. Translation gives CSVGGEGTDTQYF.

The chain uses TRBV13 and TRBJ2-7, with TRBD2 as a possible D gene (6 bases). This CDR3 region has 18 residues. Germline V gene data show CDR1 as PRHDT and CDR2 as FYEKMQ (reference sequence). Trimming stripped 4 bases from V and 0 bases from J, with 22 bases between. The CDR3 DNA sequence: TGTGCCAGCAGCTCCAGAATAAGACTAGATAAGGACTCCTACGAGCAGTACTTC. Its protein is CASSSRIRLDKDSYEQYF.

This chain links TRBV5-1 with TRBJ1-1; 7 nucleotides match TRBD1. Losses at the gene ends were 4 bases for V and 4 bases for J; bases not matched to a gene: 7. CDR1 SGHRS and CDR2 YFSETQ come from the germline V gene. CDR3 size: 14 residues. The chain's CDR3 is CASSTSTGTTEAFF. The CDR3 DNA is TGCGCCAGCAGCACCTCGACAGGGACCACTGAAGCTTTCTTT. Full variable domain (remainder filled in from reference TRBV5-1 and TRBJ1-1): KAGVTQTPRYLIKTRGQQVTLSCSPISGHRSVSWYQQTPGQGLQFLFEYFSETQRNKGNFPGRFSGRQFSNSRSEMNVSTLELGDSALYLCASSTSTGTTEAFFGQGTRLTVV.

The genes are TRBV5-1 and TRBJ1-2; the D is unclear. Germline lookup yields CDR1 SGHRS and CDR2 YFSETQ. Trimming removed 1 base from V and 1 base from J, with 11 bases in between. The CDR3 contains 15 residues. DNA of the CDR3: TGCGCCAGCAGCTTGCAGCTCGGCGGTAACTATGGCTACACCTTC. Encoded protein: CASSLQLGGNYGYTF.

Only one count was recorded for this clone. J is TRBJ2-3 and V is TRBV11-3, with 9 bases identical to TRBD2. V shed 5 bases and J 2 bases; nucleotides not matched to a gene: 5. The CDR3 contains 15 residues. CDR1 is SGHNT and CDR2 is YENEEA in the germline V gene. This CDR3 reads CASSTASGTTDTQYF. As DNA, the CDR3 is TGTGCCAGCAGCACCGCTAGCGGGACCACAGATACGCAGTATTTT.

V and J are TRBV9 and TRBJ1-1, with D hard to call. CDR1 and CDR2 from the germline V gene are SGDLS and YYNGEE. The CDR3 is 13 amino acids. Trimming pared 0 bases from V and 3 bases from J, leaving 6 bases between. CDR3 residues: CASSVGSYTEAFF. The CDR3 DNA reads TGTGCCAGCAGCGTAGGGAGTTACACTGAAGCTTTCTTT. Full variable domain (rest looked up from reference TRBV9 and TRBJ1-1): DSGVTQTPKHLITATGQRVTLRCSPRSGDLSVYWYQQSLDQGLQFLIQYYNGEERAKGNILERFSAQQFPDLHSELNLSSLELGDSALYFCASSVGSYTEAFFGQGTRLTVV.

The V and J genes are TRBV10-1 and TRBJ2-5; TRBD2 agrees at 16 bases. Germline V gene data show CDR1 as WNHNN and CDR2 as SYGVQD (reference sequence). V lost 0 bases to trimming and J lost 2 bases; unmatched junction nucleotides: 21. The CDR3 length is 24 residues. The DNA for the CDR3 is TGCGCCAGCAGTGAGTCTCCCCCGACAGGGTACGGAAGGGGACTAGCGGGAGGGCAAGAGACCCAGTACTTC. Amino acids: CASSESPPTGYGRGLAGGQETQYF.

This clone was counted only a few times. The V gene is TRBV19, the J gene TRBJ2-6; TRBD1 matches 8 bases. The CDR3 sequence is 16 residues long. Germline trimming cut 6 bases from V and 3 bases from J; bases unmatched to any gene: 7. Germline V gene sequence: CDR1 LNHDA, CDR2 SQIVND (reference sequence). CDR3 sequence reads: CASSARQGFGANVLTF. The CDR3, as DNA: TGTGCCAGTAGCGCGCGACAGGGGTTTGGGGCCAACGTCCTGACTTTC.

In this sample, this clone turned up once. CDR3 bases: TGTGCCAGCAGTTACTCGATTGCGACAGATACGCAGTATTTT. It encodes CASSYSIATDTQYF. The J gene is TRBJ2-3, the V gene TRBV6-5; unclear D gene. Trimming took off 0 bases at V and 3 bases at J, with 7 bases between the two ends. The germline V gene encodes CDR1 MNHEY and CDR2 SVGAGI. This CDR3 has 14 residues.

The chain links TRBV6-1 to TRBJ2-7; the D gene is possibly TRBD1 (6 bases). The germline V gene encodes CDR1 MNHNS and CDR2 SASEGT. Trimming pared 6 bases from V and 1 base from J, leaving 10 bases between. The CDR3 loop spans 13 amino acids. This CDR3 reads CASRTTGSYEQYF. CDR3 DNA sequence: TGTGCCAGCAGAACGACAGGATCCTACGAGCAGTACTTC.

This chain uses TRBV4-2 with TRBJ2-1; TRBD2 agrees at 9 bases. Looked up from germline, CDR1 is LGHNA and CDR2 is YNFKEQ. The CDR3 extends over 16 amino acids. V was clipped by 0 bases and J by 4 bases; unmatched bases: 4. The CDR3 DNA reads TGTGCCAGCAGCCAAGAGTCTAGCGGGGTTTACAATGAGCAGTTCTTC. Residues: CASSQESSGVYNEQFF.

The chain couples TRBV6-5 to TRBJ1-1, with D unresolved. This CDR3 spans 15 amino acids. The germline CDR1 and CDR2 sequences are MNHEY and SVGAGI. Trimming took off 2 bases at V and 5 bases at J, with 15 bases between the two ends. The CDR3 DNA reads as TGTGCCAGCAGTTACCTTCTTGAGTTCACGACTGAAGCTTTCTTT. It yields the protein CASSYLLEFTTEAFF.